This T cell receptor (beta chain) was retrieved from a study of T cell responses to AZD1222 COVID-19 vaccine. Note on this clone: As yet, its antigen is unknown.

The data were produced by immunoSEQ multiplex PCR, yet TCRdb's version contains in-frame clones alone and is incomplete. The profile shows 150,000 to 160,000 clones, approximately 86% of them singletons. Germline CDR1 is SGHRS and CDR2 is YFSETQ. CDR3 length: 16 amino acids. V was trimmed by 4 bases and J by 4 bases, leaving 18 bases between them. Study conclusions and caveats: The study identified only six AZD1222 recipients as seropositive at baseline.

Sequencing used peripheral blood, obtained after recovery from COVID-19. J is TRBJ1-3 and V is TRBV5-1, with D tentatively TRBD1 (5 bases). This TCR was sampled from an adult who had recovered from COVID-19. The CDR3: CASSPRGGRGGNTIYF. The CDR3 nucleotides read TGCGCCAGCAGCCCGCGGGGGGGACGAGGAGGAAACACCATATATTTT. Together with reference TRBV5-1 and TRBJ1-3, the CDR3 gives the full variable domain: KAGVTQTPRYLIKTRGQQVTLSCSPISGHRSVSWYQQTPGQGLQFLFEYFSETQRNKGNFPGRFSGRQFSNSRSEMNVSTLELGDSALYLCASSPRGGRGGNTIYFGEGSWLTVV.